The 17 T cell receptor beta chains below come from one sample, sequenced in a study of Ad26.COV2.S vaccination and SARS-CoV-2 variants. Only in-frame clones appear in the TCRdb table, and some are missing; sequencing was by immunoSEQ multiplex PCR. The table has 360,000 or so clones, 87% seen once. Treatment noted: about 20 received Ad26.COV2.S at low or high dose, single or two shots; roughly 5 received placebo; per-sample allocation not given. The samples date from day 63 after the first vaccine or placebo injection. The starting material was peripheral blood, obtained in a trial of Ad26.COV2.S vaccine versus placebo. Receptors were obtained from a person between 18 and 65 years old who received the Ad26.COV2.S COVID-19 vaccine or a placebo.

This chain joins TRBV18 and TRBJ2-3; 8 bases line up with TRBD2. This CDR3 is 16 amino acids long. The germline V gene has CDR1 KGHSH and CDR2 LQKENI. The junction had 4 bases not matched to a gene; V was cut back by 0 bases and J by 2 bases. CDR3 protein: CASSPPRGGYTDTQYF. CDR3 in DNA: TGTGCCAGCTCACCACCGCGCGGGGGGTACACAGATACGCAGTATTTT.

The chain carries TRBV6-5 and TRBJ1-2; D not certain. V lost 5 bases and J lost 1, with 8 bases in between. The CDR3 is 13 residues long. CDR1 MNHEY and CDR2 SVGAGI come from the germline V gene. The CDR3 protein is CASSKTDNYGYTF. DNA for the CDR3: TGTGCCAGCAGTAAAACGGATAACTATGGCTACACCTTC.

The V call is TRBV30, the J call TRBJ1-5; 9 bases line up with TRBD1. This CDR3 contains 15 residues. Trimming cost V 0 bases and J 7 bases; bases outside gene matches: 7. Germline V gene data show CDR1 as GTSNPN and CDR2 as SVGIG (reference sequence). The CDR3 bases are TGTGCCTGGAGTGTATACAGGGGGCCTGGGCAGCCCCAGCATTTT. This encodes CAWSVYRGPGQPQHF. The complete variable domain, with remaining parts taken from reference TRBV30 and TRBJ1-5, reads SQTIHQWPATLVQPVGSPLSLECTVEGTSNPNLYWYRQAAGRGLQLLFYSVGIGQISSEVPQNLSASRPQDRQFILSSKKLLLSDSGFYLCAWSVYRGPGQPQHFGDGTRLSIL.

J is TRBJ1-1 and V is TRBV18, with D tentatively TRBD1 (5 bases). Trimming shortened V by 3 bases and J by 6 bases, and 17 bases separated the two germline ends. Germline V gene lookup returns CDR1 KGHSH and CDR2 LQKENI. This CDR3 has 15 residues. CDR3 amino acids: CASSPGRGVFSEAFF. For the CDR3, the DNA is TGTGCCAGCTCACCGGGGCGGGGTGTGTTCTCTGAAGCTTTCTTT.

Comments on this clone: Other DNA variants within this sample encode the same CDR3. J is TRBJ1-6 and V is TRBV2, with D possibly matching TRBD1 (5 bases). The CDR3 length is 13 residues. Germline CDR1 reads SNHLY; CDR2 reads FYNNEI. V lost 4 bases and J 7 bases, leaving 8 bases between the germline ends. CDR3 bases: TGTGCCAGCAGTGGGGACCCCAATTCACCCCTCCACTTT. Translation: CASSGDPNSPLHF.

This clone was recorded once. The same CDR3 is also encoded by other DNA sequences in this sample. This sequence joins TRBV5-1 and TRBJ2-3; no clear D. Trimming stripped 1 base from V and 6 bases from J, with 3 bases between. Germline lookup yields CDR1 SGHRS and CDR2 YFSETQ. The CDR3 totals 11 residues. CDR3 DNA sequence: TGCGCCAGCAGCTTGACCGATACGCAGTATTTT. Translation gives CASSLTDTQYF.

This clone was seen just once. V usage is TRBV12-3 or TRBV12-4 and J usage is TRBJ1-1; D is undetermined. The CDR3 is 12 amino acids. With 2 bases removed from V and 1 base from J, the gap between germline ends came to 2 bases. The CDR3 protein is CASSLKNTEAFF. DNA of the CDR3: TGTGCCAGCAGTTTAAAGAACACTGAAGCTTTCTTT.

V is TRBV4-3 and J is TRBJ1-2; 10 nucleotides align to TRBD1. With V trimmed by 3 bases and J by 4 bases, 5 bases remained unmatched. In germline, CDR1 is LGHNA, CDR2 YSLEER. CDR3 length: 15 residues. CDR3 in DNA: TGCGCCAGCAGCCAGGGGACAGGGGTGACCTATGGCTACACCTTC. Translated, it gives CASSQGTGVTYGYTF.

Here the CDR3 DNA reads TGTGCCAGCAGTGAGCGGGGGACAGGGATAGATACGCAGTATTTT. It specifies CASSERGTGIDTQYF. V and J are TRBV6-1 and TRBJ2-3; 9 bases line up with TRBD1. Trimming cost V 3 bases and J 5 bases; bases outside gene matches: 6. This CDR3 has 15 amino acids. The germline V gene has CDR1 MNHNS and CDR2 SASEGT.

This clone was found once. V usage is TRBV18 and J usage is TRBJ2-7; TRBD1 matches 12 bases. The V and J ends lost 2 bases and 5 bases, in that order; junction bases with no gene match: 4. Germline V gene lookup returns CDR1 KGHSH and CDR2 LQKENI. This CDR3 spans 15 amino acids. The CDR3 bases are TGTGCCAGCTCACCATCCGGGACAGGGGGCAACGAGCAGTACTTC. Protein sequence: CASSPSGTGGNEQYF.

The CDR3: CASRTGAEETQYF. The CDR3 DNA is TGCGCCAGCAGGACGGGAGCTGAAGAGACCCAGTACTTC. V gene TRBV5-1 combines with J gene TRBJ2-5; perhaps TRBD2 as D (6 bases). V was clipped by 5 bases and J by 3 bases, with 11 bases between them. Germline V gene lookup returns CDR1 SGHRS and CDR2 YFSETQ. CDR3 length equals 13 residues.

This sequence joins TRBV6-5 and TRBJ2-7, with D perhaps assigned TRBD1 or TRBD2 (5 bases each). Looked up from germline, CDR1 is MNHEY and CDR2 is SVGAGI. The V end was cut by 8 bases, the J end by 7 bases, with 18 bases between. The CDR3 covers 13 residues. In DNA form, the CDR3 reads TGTGCCAGCTGGGACGGACTTACCCGGGAGCAGTACTTC. It encodes CASWDGLTREQYF.

The rearrangement joins TRBV7-3 to TRBJ2-3, with no clear D. V lost 5 bases and J lost 7, with 16 bases in between. The CDR3 covers 14 residues. CDR1 is SGHTA, CDR2 FQGTGA, per germline. The CDR3 sequence: CASSTLNLPNTQYF. The CDR3 DNA is TGTGCCAGCAGCACCCTGAATTTACCCAATACGCAGTATTTT.

The V gene is TRBV19, the J gene TRBJ2-5; a possible D gene is TRBD1 (6 bases). CDR3 size: 14 residues. V lost 4 bases and J lost 4, with 13 bases in between. The germline gives CDR1 LNHDA, CDR2 SQIVND (reference sequence). The CDR3 DNA sequence: TGTGCCAGTAGTAATCAGGGGCAGGGAGAGACCCAGTACTTC. It yields the protein CASSNQGQGETQYF.

This clone was counted between two and nine times. The chain uses TRBV2 and TRBJ1-2; D is unresolved. Germline CDR1 SNHLY, CDR2 FYNNEI. Trimming removed 9 bases from V and 7 bases from J, with 18 bases in between. This CDR3 comprises 13 residues. The CDR3, as DNA: TGTGCCAGTGGGCTGGGGTATGACGGTGGCTACACCTTC. Translated, it gives CASGLGYDGGYTF.

The CDR3 protein is CASSPLDRGDTGELFF. The CDR3 DNA reads as TGTGCCAGCAGCCCTCTGGACAGGGGAGACACCGGGGAGCTGTTTTTT. The V call is TRBV6-2 or TRBV6-3, the J call TRBJ2-2, with 9 bases that match TRBD1. Germline trimming cut 6 bases from V and 3 bases from J; bases unmatched to any gene: 8. Germline CDR1 reads MNHEY; CDR2 reads SVGEGT. This CDR3 is 16 amino acids long.

The CDR3 nucleotides are TGTGCCAGCAGCCTCACGGACTACTACCAAGAGACCCAGTACTTC. Translation: CASSLTDYYQETQYF. The chain carries TRBV3-1 (or the pseudogene TRBV3-2) and TRBJ2-5, with D perhaps matching TRBD2 (6 bases). The CDR3 length is 15 residues. The V gene's germline CDR1 is LGHDT and CDR2 YNNKEL (reference sequence). Deletions cut 4 bases from V and 0 bases from J, with 12 bases between.